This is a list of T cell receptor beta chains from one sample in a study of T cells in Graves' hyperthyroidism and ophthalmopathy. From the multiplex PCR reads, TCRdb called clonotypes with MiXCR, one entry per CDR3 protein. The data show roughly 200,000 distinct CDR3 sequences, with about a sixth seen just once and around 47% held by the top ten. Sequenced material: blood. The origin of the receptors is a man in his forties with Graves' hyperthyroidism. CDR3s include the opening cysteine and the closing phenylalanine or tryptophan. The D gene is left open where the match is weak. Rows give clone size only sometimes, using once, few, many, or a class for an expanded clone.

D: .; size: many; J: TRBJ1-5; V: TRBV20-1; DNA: TGCAGTGCTAGAGGGGGGGTCAATCAGCCCCAGCATTTT; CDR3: CSARGGVNQPQHF
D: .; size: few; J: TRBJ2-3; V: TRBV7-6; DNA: TGTGCCAGCAGCTTAGTGGGGACTAGCACAGATACGCAGTATTTT; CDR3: CASSLVGTSTDTQYF
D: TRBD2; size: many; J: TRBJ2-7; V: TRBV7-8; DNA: TGTGCCAGCAGCTTAGTTGGCGGGGGACCTTACGAGCAGTACTTC; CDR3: CASSLVGGGPYEQYF
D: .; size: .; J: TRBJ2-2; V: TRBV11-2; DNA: TGTGCCAGCAGCTTAGCGGGGTTGCAGACCGGGGAGCTGTTTTTT; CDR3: CASSLAGLQTGELFF
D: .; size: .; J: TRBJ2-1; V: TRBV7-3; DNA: TGTGCCAGCAGTTCATCAGGGCCCCGAGATGAGCAGTTCTTC; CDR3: CASSSSGPRDEQFF
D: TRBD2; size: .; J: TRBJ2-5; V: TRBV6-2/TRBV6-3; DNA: TGTGCCAGCAGTAGCGGGGAGGGAGGTGAGACCCAGTACTTC; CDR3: CASSSGEGGETQYF
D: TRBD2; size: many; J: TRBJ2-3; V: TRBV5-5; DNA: TGTGCCAGCAGCTTCCAGACTAGCGGGGGCTCAGATACGCAGTATTTT; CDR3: CASSFQTSGGSDTQYF
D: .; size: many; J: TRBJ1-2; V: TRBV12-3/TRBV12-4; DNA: TGTGCCAGCGTTACGACACTGCGGCCCTATGGCTACACCTTC; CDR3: CASVTTLRPYGYTF
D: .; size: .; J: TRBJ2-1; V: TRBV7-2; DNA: TGTGCCAGCAGCTTAGGGCTATCGAACAATGAGCAGTTCTTC; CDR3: CASSLGLSNNEQFF
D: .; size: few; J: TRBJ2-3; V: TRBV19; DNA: TGTGCCAGTAGTAATTCGGCAGAGCCCACAGATACGCAGTATTTT; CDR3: CASSNSAEPTDTQYF
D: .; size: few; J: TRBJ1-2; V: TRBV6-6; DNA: TGTGCCAGCAGTTACTCGAGAGGGGTGGAAGGCTACACCTTC; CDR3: CASSYSRGVEGYTF
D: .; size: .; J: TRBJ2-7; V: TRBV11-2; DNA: TGTGCCAGCAGCTTAAGCAGCGTCAACGAGCAGTACTTC; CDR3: CASSLSSVNEQYF
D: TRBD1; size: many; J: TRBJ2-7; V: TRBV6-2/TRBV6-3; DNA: TGTGCCAGCAGTTACCCCCGGGACAGTTCCTACGAGCAGTACTTC; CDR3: CASSYPRDSSYEQYF
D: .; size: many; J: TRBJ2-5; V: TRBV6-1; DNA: TGTGCCAGCAGTCTCCTAGGCGGGACACAAGAGACCCAGTACTTC; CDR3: CASSLLGGTQETQYF
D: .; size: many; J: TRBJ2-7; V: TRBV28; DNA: TGTGCCAGCAGTCCGTGGGAACAGGGAATTGGCTACGAGCAGTACTTC; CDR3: CASSPWEQGIGYEQYF
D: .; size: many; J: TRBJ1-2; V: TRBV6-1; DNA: TGTGCCAGCAGATCAGGGGTCGAGGGCTACACCTTC; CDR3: CASRSGVEGYTF
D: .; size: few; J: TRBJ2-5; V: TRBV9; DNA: TGTGCCAGCAGCGTAGGAAATAGACAAGAGACCCAGTACTTC; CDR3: CASSVGNRQETQYF
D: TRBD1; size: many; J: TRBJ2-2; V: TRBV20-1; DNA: TGCAGTGCTCACAGGGGTGGTACCGGGGAGCTGTTTTTT; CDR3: CSAHRGGTGELFF
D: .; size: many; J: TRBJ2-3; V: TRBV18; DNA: TGTGCCAGCTCACCAACGGGGTTGGATACGCAGTATTTT; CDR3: CASSPTGLDTQYF
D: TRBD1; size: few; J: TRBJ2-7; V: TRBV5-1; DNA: TGCGCCAGCAGCCTAACAGGGGTCGAGCAGTACTTC; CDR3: CASSLTGVEQYF
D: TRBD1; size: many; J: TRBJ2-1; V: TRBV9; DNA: TGTGCCAGCAGCGTAGGAAGGCAGGGGGTTTGGAATGAGCAGTTCTTC; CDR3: CASSVGRQGVWNEQFF
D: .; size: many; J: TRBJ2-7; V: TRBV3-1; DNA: TGTGCCAGCAGCCCCCTGTCGGGTATCGAGCAGTACTTC; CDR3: CASSPLSGIEQYF
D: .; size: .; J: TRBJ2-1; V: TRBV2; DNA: TGTGCCAGCAGTGAACCTGAGGACAGCAGCTTTAACAATGAGCAGTTCTTC; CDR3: CASSEPEDSSFNNEQFF
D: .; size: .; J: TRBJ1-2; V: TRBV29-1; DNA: TGCAGCGTTGTTAGGTCAGGAGGCTACACCTTC; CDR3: CSVVRSGGYTF
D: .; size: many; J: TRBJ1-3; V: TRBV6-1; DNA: TGTGCCAGCAGCAATAGAGGAAACACCATATATTTT; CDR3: CASSNRGNTIYF
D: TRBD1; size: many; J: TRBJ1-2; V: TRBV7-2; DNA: TGTGCCAGCAGCTTCGACAGGGCTAACTATGGCTACACCTTC; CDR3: CASSFDRANYGYTF
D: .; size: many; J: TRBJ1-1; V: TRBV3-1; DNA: TGTGCCAGCAGGAGGGCAGACACTGAAGCTTTCTTT; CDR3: CASRRADTEAFF
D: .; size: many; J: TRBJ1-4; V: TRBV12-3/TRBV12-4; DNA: TGTGCCAGCAGTTTAACGGGTGGGGAAAAACTGTTTTTT; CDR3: CASSLTGGEKLFF
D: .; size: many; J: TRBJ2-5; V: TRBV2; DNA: TGTGCCAGCAGTGAAGGTCCGCGAGAGACCCAGTACTTC; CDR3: CASSEGPRETQYF
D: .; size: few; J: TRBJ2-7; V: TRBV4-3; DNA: TGCGCCAGCAGCCAAGATCTTACAGGCGGCCTCGAGCAGTACTTC; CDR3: CASSQDLTGGLEQYF
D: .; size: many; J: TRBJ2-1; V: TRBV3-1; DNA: TGTGCCAGCAGCTACAGACGGGACTCGAGCTCCTACAATGAGCAGTTCTTC; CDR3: CASSYRRDSSSYNEQFF
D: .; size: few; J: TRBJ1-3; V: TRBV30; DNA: TGTGCCTGGAGTAGGACAAGCTCTGGAAACACCATATATTTT; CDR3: CAWSRTSSGNTIYF
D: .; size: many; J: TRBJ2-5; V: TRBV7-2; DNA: TGTGCCAGCAGCTTATCCGCGGGAGAGACCCAGTACTTC; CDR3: CASSLSAGETQYF
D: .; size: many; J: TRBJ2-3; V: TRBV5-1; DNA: TGCGCCAGCAGCTTGGCAGGGGGGGAGGATACGCAGTATTTT; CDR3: CASSLAGGEDTQYF
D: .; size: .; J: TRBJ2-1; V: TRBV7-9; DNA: TGTGCCAGCAGCTTAGTTATCCAGGGGATCTACAATGAGCAGTTCTTC; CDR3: CASSLVIQGIYNEQFF
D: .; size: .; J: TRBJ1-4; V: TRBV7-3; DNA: TGTGCCAGCAGCCGACTAGCGGGGGGGCAGGGGCGTGAAAAACTGTTTTTT; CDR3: CASSRLAGGQGREKLFF
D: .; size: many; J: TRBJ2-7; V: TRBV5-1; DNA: TGCGCCAGCAGCACTGGGGACACTACTCTCTCCTACGAGCAGTACTTC; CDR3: CASSTGDTTLSYEQYF
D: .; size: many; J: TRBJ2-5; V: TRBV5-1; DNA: TGCGCCAGCAGCTTGGCCCGGGCGGGGGCGGCGCAAGAGACCCAGTACTTC; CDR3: CASSLARAGAAQETQYF
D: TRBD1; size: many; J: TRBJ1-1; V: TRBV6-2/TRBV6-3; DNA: TGTGCCAGCAGACCCACAGGGGGAGAAGCTTTCTTT; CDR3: CASRPTGGEAFF
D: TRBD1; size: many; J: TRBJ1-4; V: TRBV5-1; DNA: TGCGCCAGCAGCTCCACAGGGGAGAGGGGTGAAAAACTGTTTTTT; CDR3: CASSSTGERGEKLFF
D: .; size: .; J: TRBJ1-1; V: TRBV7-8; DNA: TGTGCCAGCAGCTTCAATGGGGTCGGCACTGAAGCTTTCTTT; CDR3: CASSFNGVGTEAFF
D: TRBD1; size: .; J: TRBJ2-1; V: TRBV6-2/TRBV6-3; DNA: TGTGCCAGCAGCCGCCTACGACTACCGGGACAGGGGTCCAATGAGCAGTTCTTC; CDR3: CASSRLRLPGQGSNEQFF
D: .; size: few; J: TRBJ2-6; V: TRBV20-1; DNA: TGCAGTGCTAGAGATGCGGGGCTTCCCAACTCTGGGGCCAACGTCCTGACTTTC; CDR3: CSARDAGLPNSGANVLTF
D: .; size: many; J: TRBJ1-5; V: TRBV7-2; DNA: TGTGCCAGCAGCCAATGGAGCAATCAGCCCCAGCATTTT; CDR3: CASSQWSNQPQHF
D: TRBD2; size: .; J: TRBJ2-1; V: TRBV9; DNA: TGTGCCAGCAGAAATAGCGGGGGAGACTTGAATGAGCAGTTCTTC; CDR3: CASRNSGGDLNEQFF
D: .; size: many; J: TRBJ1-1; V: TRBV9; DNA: TGTGCCAGCAGCGTAGAAACAGGGTGGAGCACTGAAGCTTTCTTT; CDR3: CASSVETGWSTEAFF
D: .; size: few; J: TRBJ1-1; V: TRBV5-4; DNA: TGTGCCAGCAGCTTGGGTGTTGGGGAAGTGCACACTGAAGCTTTCTTT; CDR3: CASSLGVGEVHTEAFF
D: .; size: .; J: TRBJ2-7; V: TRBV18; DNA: TGTGCCAGCTCACCACCCCCGGGACTCCGGGAGCAGTACTTC; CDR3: CASSPPPGLREQYF
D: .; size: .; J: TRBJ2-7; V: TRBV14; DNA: TGTGCCAGCAGCCGAGTAACGGGGTACGAGCAGTACTTC; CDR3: CASSRVTGYEQYF
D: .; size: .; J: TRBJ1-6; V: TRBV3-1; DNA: TGTGCCAGCAGCCCCACAGGAATAGATTCACCCCTCCACTTT; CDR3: CASSPTGIDSPLHF
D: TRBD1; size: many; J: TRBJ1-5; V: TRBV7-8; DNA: TGTGCCAGCAGCCTGGGGGGACAGGGTTATCAGCCCCAGCATTTT; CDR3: CASSLGGQGYQPQHF
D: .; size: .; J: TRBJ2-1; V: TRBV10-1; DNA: TGCGCCAGCAGTGAGATTAGGGGAGCCTTAGCGGTTAACTACAATGAGCAGTTCTTC; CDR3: CASSEIRGALAVNYNEQFF
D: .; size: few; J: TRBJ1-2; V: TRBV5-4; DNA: TGTGCCAGCAGCTTGGGGACCGTCGGAGGCACTAACTATGGCTACACCTTC; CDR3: CASSLGTVGGTNYGYTF
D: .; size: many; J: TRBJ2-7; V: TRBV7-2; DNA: TGTGCCAGCAGCTTAGCAGGGTCTTGGGCCGAGCAGTACTTC; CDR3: CASSLAGSWAEQYF
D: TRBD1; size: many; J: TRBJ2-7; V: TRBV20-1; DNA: TGCAGTGCTGCCGGACAGGGGGAGTACGAGCAGTACTTC; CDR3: CSAAGQGEYEQYF